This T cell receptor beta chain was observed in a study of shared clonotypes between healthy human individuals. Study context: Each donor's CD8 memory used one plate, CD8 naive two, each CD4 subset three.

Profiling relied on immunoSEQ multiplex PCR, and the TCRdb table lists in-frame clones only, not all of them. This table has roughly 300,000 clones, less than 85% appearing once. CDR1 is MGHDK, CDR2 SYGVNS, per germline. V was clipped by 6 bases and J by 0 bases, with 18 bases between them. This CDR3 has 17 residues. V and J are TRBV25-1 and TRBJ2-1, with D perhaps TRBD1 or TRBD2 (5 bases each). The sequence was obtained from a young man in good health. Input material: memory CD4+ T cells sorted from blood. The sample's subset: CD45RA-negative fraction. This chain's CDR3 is CASRAETRGSSYNEQFF. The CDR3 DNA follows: TGTGCCAGCAGGGCGGAGACGAGGGGAAGCTCCTACAATGAGCAGTTCTTC.